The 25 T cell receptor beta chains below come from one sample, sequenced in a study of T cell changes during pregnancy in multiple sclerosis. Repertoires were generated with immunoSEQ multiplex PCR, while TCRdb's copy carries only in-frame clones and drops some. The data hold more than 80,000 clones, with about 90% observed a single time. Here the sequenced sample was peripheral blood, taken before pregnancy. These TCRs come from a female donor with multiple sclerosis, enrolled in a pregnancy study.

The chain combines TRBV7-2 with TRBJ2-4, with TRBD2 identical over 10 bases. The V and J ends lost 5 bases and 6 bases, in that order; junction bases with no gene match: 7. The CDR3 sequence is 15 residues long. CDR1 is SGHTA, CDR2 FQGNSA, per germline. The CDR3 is CASSIRTSGRNIQYF. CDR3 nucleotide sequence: TGTGCCAGCAGCATTAGGACTAGCGGACGAAACATTCAGTACTTC.

The chain's CDR3 is CASSTPPTGGNIQYF. The CDR3 nucleotides read TGTGCCAGCAGCACGCCCCCTACAGGGGGCAACATTCAGTACTTC. The chain employs TRBV7-2 and TRBJ2-4; 9 positions match TRBD1. The trim removed 5 bases at V and 7 bases at J, leaving 9 bases unmatched. The CDR3 consists of 15 residues. CDR1 is SGHTA, CDR2 FQGNSA, per germline.

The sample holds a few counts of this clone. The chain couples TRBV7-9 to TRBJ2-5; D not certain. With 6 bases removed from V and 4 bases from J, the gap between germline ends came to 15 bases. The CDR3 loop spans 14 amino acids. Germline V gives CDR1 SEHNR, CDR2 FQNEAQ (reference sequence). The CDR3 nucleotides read TGTGCCAGCAGGCTCCTTGAGATTCGAGAGACCCAGTACTTC. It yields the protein CASRLLEIRETQYF.

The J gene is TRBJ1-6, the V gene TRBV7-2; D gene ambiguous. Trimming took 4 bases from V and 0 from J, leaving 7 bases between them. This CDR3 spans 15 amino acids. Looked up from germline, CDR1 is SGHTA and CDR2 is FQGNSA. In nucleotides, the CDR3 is TGTGCCAGCAGCTCCGAGAGCTCCTATAATTCACCCCTCCACTTT. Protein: CASSSESSYNSPLHF.

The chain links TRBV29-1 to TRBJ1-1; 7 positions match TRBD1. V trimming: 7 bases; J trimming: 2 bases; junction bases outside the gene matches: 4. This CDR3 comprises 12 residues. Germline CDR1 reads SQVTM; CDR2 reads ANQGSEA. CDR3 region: CSGGQRNTEAFF. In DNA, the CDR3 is TGCAGCGGGGGACAGAGAAACACTGAAGCTTTCTTT.

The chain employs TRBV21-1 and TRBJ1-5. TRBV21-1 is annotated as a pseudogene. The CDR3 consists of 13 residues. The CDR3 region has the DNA TGTGCCAGCGCGGGGGGGGAGGGTCAGCCCCAGCATTTT. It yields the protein CASAGGEGQPQHF.

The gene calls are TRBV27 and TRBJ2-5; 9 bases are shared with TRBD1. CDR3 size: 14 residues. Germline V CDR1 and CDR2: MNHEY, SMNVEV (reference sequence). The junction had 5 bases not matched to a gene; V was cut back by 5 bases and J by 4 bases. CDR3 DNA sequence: TGTGCCAGCAGTCGGACAGGGGTAGGAGAGACCCAGTACTTC. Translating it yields CASSRTGVGETQYF.

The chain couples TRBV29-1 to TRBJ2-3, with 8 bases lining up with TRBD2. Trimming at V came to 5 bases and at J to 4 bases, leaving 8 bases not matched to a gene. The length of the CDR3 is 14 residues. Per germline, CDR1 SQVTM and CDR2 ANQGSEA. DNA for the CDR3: TGCAGCGTTCGGTCGGGAGGGCCGGCAGATACGCAGTATTTT. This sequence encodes CSVRSGGPADTQYF.

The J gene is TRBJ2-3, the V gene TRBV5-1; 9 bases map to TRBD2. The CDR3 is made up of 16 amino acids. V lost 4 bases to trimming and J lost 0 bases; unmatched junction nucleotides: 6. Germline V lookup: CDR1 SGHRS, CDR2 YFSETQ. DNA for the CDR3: TGCGCCAGCAGCACCCGACTAGCGGAGAGCACAGATACGCAGTATTTT. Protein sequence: CASSTRLAESTDTQYF. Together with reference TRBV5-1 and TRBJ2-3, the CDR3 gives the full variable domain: KAGVTQTPRYLIKTRGQQVTLSCSPISGHRSVSWYQQTPGQGLQFLFEYFSETQRNKGNFPGRFSGRQFSNSRSEMNVSTLELGDSALYLCASSTRLAESTDTQYFGPGTRLTVL.

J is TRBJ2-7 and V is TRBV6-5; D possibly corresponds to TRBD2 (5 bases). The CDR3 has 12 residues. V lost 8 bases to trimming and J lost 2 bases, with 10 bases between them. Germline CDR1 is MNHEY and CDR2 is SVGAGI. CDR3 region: CASRRETYEQYF. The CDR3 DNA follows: TGTGCCAGCCGAAGGGAGACCTACGAGCAGTACTTC.

DNA of the CDR3: TGTGCCAGTAGTAAGGTCTGGACAGGAAACTATGGCTACACCTTC. Protein sequence: CASSKVWTGNYGYTF. The V gene is TRBV19, the J gene TRBJ1-2, with TRBD1 identical over 7 bases. Losses at the gene ends were 4 bases for V and 2 bases for J; bases not matched to a gene: 7. CDR1 is LNHDA, CDR2 SQIVND, per germline (reference sequence). The CDR3 is made up of 15 amino acids. Full variable domain (outside the CDR3, taken from reference TRBV19 and TRBJ1-2): DGGITQSPKYLFRKEGQNVTLSCEQNLNHDAMYWYRQDPGQGLRLIYYSQIVNDFQKGDIAEGYSVSREKKESFPLTVTSAQKNPTAFYLCASSKVWTGNYGYTFGSGTRLTVV.

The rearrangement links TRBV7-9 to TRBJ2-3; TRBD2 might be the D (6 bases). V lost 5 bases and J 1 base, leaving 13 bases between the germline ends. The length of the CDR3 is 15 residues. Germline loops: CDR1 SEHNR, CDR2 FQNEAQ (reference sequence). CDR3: CASSHGGQGTDTQYF. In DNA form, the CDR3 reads TGTGCCAGCAGCCACGGGGGTCAGGGCACAGATACGCAGTATTTT.

The CDR3 here is CASSVDQVSGNTIYF. The CDR3 nucleotides are TGTGCCAGCAGCGTAGATCAGGTCTCTGGAAACACCATATATTTT. The rearrangement links TRBV9 to TRBJ1-3, with D unclear. V was shortened by 0 bases and J by 0 bases, with 7 bases between the two germline ends. Germline CDR1 reads SGDLS; CDR2 reads YYNGEE. This CDR3 is 15 amino acids long. The whole variable domain, remainder taken from reference TRBV9 and TRBJ1-3, is DSGVTQTPKHLITATGQRVTLRCSPRSGDLSVYWYQQSLDQGLQFLIQYYNGEERAKGNILERFSAQQFPDLHSELNLSSLELGDSALYFCASSVDQVSGNTIYFGEGSWLTVV.

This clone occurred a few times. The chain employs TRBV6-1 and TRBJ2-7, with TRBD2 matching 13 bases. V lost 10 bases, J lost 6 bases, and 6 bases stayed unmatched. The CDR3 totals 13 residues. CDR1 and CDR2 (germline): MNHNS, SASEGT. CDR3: CATGLAGVFEQYF. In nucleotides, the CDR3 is TGTGCCACCGGACTAGCGGGAGTTTTCGAGCAGTACTTC.

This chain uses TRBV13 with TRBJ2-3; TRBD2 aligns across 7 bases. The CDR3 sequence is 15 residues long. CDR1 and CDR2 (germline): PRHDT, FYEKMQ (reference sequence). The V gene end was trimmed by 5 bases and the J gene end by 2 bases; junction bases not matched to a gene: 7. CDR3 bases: TGTGCCAGCAGCACACTAGCGTCTTTCACAGATACGCAGTATTTT. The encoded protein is CASSTLASFTDTQYF.

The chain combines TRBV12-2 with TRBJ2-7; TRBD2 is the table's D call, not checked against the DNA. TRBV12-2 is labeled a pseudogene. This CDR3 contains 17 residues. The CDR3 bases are TGTGCAAGTCGCGTAGGACTAGCGGGGGGGTCTTTGGACGAGCAGTACTTC. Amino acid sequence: CASRVGLAGGSLDEQYF.

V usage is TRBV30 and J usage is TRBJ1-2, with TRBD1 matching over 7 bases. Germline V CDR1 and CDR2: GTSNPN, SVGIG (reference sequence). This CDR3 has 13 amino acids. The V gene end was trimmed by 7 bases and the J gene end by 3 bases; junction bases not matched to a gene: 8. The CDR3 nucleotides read TGTGCCTTCCAGAAGGGGACAGACTATGGCTACACCTTC. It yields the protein CAFQKGTDYGYTF.

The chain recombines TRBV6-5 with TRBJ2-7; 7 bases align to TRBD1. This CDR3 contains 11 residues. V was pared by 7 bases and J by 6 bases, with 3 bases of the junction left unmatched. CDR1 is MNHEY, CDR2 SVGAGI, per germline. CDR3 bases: TGTGCCAGCATCTCAGGGGGCGAGCAGTACTTC. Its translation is CASISGGEQYF.

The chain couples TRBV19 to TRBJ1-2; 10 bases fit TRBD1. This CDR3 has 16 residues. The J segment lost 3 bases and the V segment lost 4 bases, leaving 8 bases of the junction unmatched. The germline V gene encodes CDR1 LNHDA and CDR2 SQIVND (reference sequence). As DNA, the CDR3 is TGTGCCAGTAGTACTCACCGGGACAGGGGTCACTATGGCTACACCTTC. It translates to CASSTHRDRGHYGYTF.

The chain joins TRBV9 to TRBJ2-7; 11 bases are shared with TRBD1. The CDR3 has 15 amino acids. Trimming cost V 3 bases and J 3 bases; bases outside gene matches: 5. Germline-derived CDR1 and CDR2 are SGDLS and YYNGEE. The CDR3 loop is CASSETGTGGYEQYF. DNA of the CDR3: TGTGCCAGCAGCGAGACCGGGACAGGGGGCTACGAGCAGTACTTC.

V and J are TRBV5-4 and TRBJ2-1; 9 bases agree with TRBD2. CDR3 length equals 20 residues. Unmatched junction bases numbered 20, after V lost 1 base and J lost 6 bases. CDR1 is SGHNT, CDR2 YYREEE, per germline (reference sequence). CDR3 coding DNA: TGTGCCAGCAGCTTGAAGTCTGCGGGAGGGCCATACCGGGCGGCCAATGAGCAGTTCTTC. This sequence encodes CASSLKSAGGPYRAANEQFF.

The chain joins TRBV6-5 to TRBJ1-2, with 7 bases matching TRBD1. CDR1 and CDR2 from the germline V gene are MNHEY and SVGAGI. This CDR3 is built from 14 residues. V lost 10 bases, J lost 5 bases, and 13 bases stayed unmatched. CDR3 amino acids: CATKDRWESYGYTF. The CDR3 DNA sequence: TGTGCCACAAAGGACAGGTGGGAAAGTTATGGCTACACCTTC.

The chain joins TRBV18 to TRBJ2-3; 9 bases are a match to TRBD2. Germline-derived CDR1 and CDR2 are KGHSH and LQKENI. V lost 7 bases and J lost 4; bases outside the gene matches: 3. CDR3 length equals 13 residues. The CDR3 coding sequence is TGTGCCAGCTTAAGCGGGGGGTCAGATACGCAGTATTTT. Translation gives CASLSGGSDTQYF. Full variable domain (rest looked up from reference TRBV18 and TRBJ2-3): NAGVMQNPRHLVRRRGQEARLRCSPMKGHSHVYWYRQLPEEGLKFMVYLQKENIIDESGMPKERFSAEFPKEGPSILRIQQVVRGDSAAYFCASLSGGSDTQYFGPGTRLTVL.

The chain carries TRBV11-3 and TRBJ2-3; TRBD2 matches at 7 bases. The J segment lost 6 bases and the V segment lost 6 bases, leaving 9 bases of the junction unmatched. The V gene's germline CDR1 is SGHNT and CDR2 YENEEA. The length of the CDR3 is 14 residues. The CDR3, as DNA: TGTGCCAGCAGGCCCGGACTAGACGGGGATACGCAGTATTTT. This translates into CASRPGLDGDTQYF.

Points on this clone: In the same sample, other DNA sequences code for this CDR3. The CDR3 protein is CSVGRLADSDTQYF. The CDR3 DNA reads as TGCAGCGTTGGGAGGCTAGCAGACTCAGATACGCAGTATTTT. The rearrangement joins TRBV29-1 to TRBJ2-3; D is possibly TRBD2 (5 bases). Deletions cut 4 bases from V and 4 bases from J, with 15 bases between. Germline values: CDR1 SQVTM, CDR2 ANQGSEA. The CDR3 loop spans 14 amino acids.